Shown below are 10 T cell receptor beta chains from a single sample sequenced in a study of response to subunit inactivated influenza vaccine. TCRdb processed the RT-PCR reads anew with MiXCR; each CDR3 protein has one entry. The data contain over 150,000 distinct CDR3 sequences, approximately 10% of them seen just once; the ten biggest clones take up 9.5% to 15%. The specimen comprised non-naive T cells sorted from PBMCs, sampled roughly 6 weeks after vaccination. The origin of the receptors is a man aged 50-60 years who received an inactivated influenza vaccine.

Written as DNA, the CDR3 is TGTGCCAGCAGCCCTAGGTCTTTGCGGGTATCTAGCACAGATACGCAGTATTTT. It yields the protein CASSPRSLRVSSTDTQYF. The rearrangement uses TRBV11-2 and TRBJ2-3; D is perhaps TRBD2 (5 bases). V was clipped by 5 bases and J by 0 bases, with 21 bases between them. This CDR3 spans 18 amino acids. The germline V gene has CDR1 SGHAT and CDR2 FQNNGV.

The CDR3 nucleotides are TGTGCCCTCAGCTCAACTAGCGGGGGGGGCCGCACCTACAATGAGCAGTTCTTC. This encodes CALSSTSGGGRTYNEQFF. J is TRBJ2-1 and V is TRBV2, with 13 bases that match TRBD2. With V trimmed by 11 bases and J by 2 bases, 15 bases remained unmatched. Germline values: CDR1 SNHLY, CDR2 FYNNEI. CDR3 size: 18 residues.

This clonotype has at least ten counts. The chain joins TRBV7-2 to TRBJ2-7, with 7 bases lining up with TRBD1. The germline V gene encodes CDR1 SGHTA and CDR2 FQGNSA. The CDR3 consists of 14 residues. V lost 4 bases to trimming and J lost 2 bases; unmatched junction nucleotides: 5. The DNA of the CDR3 is TGTGCCAGCAGCTATAGGACAGGACCCTACGAGCAGTACTTC. Translating gives CASSYRTGPYEQYF.

The gene calls are TRBV5-1 and TRBJ2-6, with D perhaps TRBD1 (5 bases). Germline V gene data show CDR1 as SGHRS and CDR2 as YFSETQ. V shed 2 bases and J shed 0 bases, with 12 bases lying between them. The CDR3 runs to 17 residues. The CDR3 sequence is CASSFPLQDSGANVLTF. The CDR3 nucleotides read TGCGCCAGCAGCTTCCCTCTACAGGACTCTGGGGCCAACGTCCTGACTTTC.

This chain connects TRBV11-1 to TRBJ2-1; D is perhaps TRBD2 (7 bases). The CDR3 is 16 amino acids. Germline V gives CDR1 SGHAT, CDR2 FQDESV (reference sequence). V dropped 2 bases and J dropped 9 bases, with 20 bases sitting between them. CDR3 DNA sequence: TGTGCCAGCAGCTTATCGGGGGGAAGGGGAGGGGGTGAGCAGTTCTTC. Its protein is CASSLSGGRGGGEQFF. The full variable domain, its missing parts supplied by reference TRBV11-1 and TRBJ2-1, is EAEVAQSPRYKITEKSQAVAFWCDPISGHATLYWYRQILGQGPELLVQFQDESVVDDSQLPKDRFSAERLKGVDSTLKIQPAELGDSAMYLCASSLSGGRGGGEQFFGPGTRLTVL.

The CDR3 DNA follows: TGTGCCACCAGTGATTTCACCAGGACTAGCGATGAGCAGTTCTTC. Translation: CATSDFTRTSDEQFF. This chain joins TRBV24-1 and TRBJ2-1; 9 nucleotides agree with TRBD2. V shed 1 base, J shed 8 bases, and the junction held 5 bases outside the gene matches. Germline-derived CDR1 and CDR2 are KGHDR and SFDVKD. This CDR3 comprises 15 residues.

Points on this clonotype: Since a much larger clone is just one base distant, this may be a read error. The J gene is TRBJ2-1, the V gene TRBV28, with 14 bases fitting TRBD2. CDR1 MDHEN and CDR2 SYDVKM come from the germline V gene. V was pared by 7 bases and J by 0 bases, with 5 bases of the junction left unmatched. The CDR3 is 17 residues long. In DNA, the CDR3 is TGTGCCAGCACCGGGACTAGCGGGAGACTCTCCTACAATGAGCAGTTCTTC. Its protein is CASTGTSGRLSYNEQFF.

V usage is TRBV6-2 or TRBV6-3 and J usage is TRBJ1-1; 10 positions match TRBD1. The trim removed 5 bases at V and 5 bases at J, leaving 11 bases unmatched. This CDR3 contains 16 residues. Germline V lookup: CDR1 MNHEY, CDR2 SVGEGT. CDR3: CASSGPGQGRWTEAFF. The CDR3 DNA follows: TGTGCCAGCAGTGGGCCGGGACAGGGGAGGTGGACTGAAGCTTTCTTT.

This clonotype turned up a few times. The rearrangement links TRBV28 to TRBJ2-1, with a possible D match to TRBD1 (6 bases). Germline V CDR1 and CDR2: MDHEN, SYDVKM. There are 12 residues in the CDR3. Trimming removed 7 bases at V and 12 bases at J, with 16 bases between. The CDR3 nucleotides are TGTGCCAGCACCAAAGGGGGTTTTTGGCAGTTCTTC. It encodes CASTKGGFWQFF.

The genes are TRBV4-1 and TRBJ2-7; D not certain. Trimming cost V 0 bases and J 2 bases, with 14 bases left between them. The germline gives CDR1 MGHRA, CDR2 YSYEKL. The CDR3 has 16 residues. CDR3 sequence reads: CASSQDSGWAAYEQYF. In DNA, the CDR3 is TGCGCCAGCAGCCAAGACTCTGGTTGGGCTGCCTACGAGCAGTACTTC.